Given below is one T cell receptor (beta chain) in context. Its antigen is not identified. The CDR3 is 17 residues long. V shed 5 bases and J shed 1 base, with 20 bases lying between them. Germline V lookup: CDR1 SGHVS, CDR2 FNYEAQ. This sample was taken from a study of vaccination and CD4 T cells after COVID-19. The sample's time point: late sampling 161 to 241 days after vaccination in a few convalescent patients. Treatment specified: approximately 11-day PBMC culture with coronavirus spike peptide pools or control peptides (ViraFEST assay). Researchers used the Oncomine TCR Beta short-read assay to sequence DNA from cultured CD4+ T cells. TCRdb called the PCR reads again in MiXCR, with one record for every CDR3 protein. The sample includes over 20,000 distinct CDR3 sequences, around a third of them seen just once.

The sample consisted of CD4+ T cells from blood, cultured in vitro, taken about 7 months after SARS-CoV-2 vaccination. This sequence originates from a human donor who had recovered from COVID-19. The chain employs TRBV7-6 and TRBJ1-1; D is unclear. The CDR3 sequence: CASSRIGSRVGNTEAFF. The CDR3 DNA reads TGTGCCAGCAGCCGGATAGGATCTAGGGTAGGGAACACTGAAGCTTTCTTT. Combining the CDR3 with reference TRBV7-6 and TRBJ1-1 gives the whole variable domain GAGVSQSPRYKVTKRGQDVALRCDPISGHVSLYWYRQALGQGPEFLTYFNYEAQQDKSGLPNDRFSAERPEGSISTLTIQRTEQRDSAMYRCASSRIGSRVGNTEAFFGQGTRLTVV.